In this sample, the clone carrying this TCR beta chain turned up many times. Using its own MiXCR run on the 5' RACE reads, TCRdb lists one record per CDR3 protein. Here the sample spans 25,000 to 35,000 distinct CDR3 sequences, 3% to 5% being singletons. The V gene end was trimmed by 7 bases and the J gene end by 3 bases; junction bases not matched to a gene: 7. The CDR3 has 14 amino acids. Germline V CDR1 and CDR2: SQVTM, ANQGSEA. This sample is drawn from a study of early T cells in non-severe SARS-CoV-2 infection. The receptor was isolated from an adult who was a healthcare worker with PCR-confirmed SARS-CoV-2 infection or an uninfected control (not recorded which). V is TRBV29-1 and J is TRBJ2-2; 8 positions agree with TRBD1. Specimen: whole blood. Written as DNA, the CDR3 is TGCAGCGCTAGGACAGGGCCCGACACCGGGGAGCTGTTTTTT. This codes for CSARTGPDTGELFF.